Below, one T cell receptor beta chain is given with its context. Its target is not known. This CDR3 has 12 residues. Germline values: CDR1 MNHEY, CDR2 SMNVEV (reference sequence). With 8 bases removed from V and 5 bases from J, the gap between germline ends came to 13 bases. The entry originates in a study of OX40 agonist ivuxolimab in advanced cancers. Overall study context: At 0.01 to 10 mg/kg, ivuxolimab was administered intravenously to patients every 2 weeks.

Study outcomes and limitations: CD8+ T cells averaged more expanded clones than CD4+. Dosing at 0.1 to 3.0 mg/kg was accompanied by clonal expansion of CD4+ and CD8+ blood T cells by week 6.

Measured with immunoSEQ multiplex PCR; TCRdb has only the in-frame clones, and not every one. The data hold 50,000 to 70,000 clones, with approximately 92% observed a single time. The sequence was collected from an adult with an advanced solid tumor such as melanoma, head and neck, liver or kidney cancer. This sequence joins TRBV27 and TRBJ2-7; D remains ambiguous. Here the sequenced sample was CD4+ or CD8+ T cells sorted from blood, taken in a trial of the OX40 agonist ivuxolimab. DNA of the CDR3: TGTGCCAGCGGTGTACCGGGCAACGAGCAGTACTTC. It specifies CASGVPGNEQYF.